The 14 T cell receptor beta chains given below trace back to one sample, sequenced in a study of Ad26.COV2.S vaccination and SARS-CoV-2 variants. Sample treatment: around 19 received Ad26.COV2.S at low or high dose, single or two shots; about 5 received placebo; per-sample allocation not given. Specimens were obtained on day 63 following the first vaccine or placebo injection. TCRdb keeps only in-frame clones here, not all; method: immunoSEQ multiplex PCR. The repertoire has 350,000 to 500,000 clones, around 90% of them found once; the top ten carry less than 15%. The sample here was peripheral blood, taken in a trial of Ad26.COV2.S vaccine versus placebo. The receptors derive from a person between 18 and 60 years old who received the Ad26.COV2.S COVID-19 vaccine or a placebo.

V gene TRBV19 combines with J gene TRBJ2-1, with 10 bases lining up with TRBD2. Unmatched junction bases numbered 10, after V lost 10 bases and J lost 4 bases. The CDR3 is made up of 15 amino acids. Germline assignment: CDR1 LNHDA and CDR2 SQIVND (reference sequence). CDR3 DNA: TGTGCCACACAAAGGACTAGCGGAGGATACAATGAGCAGTTCTTC. Its protein is CATQRTSGGYNEQFF.

In the case of this clone: The same CDR3 can be traced to other DNA sequences in this sample. The V call is TRBV15, the J call TRBJ2-1, with TRBD2 matching 7 bases. V lost 1 base and J lost 0; bases outside the gene matches: 0. The CDR3 consists of 15 residues. The germline V gene encodes CDR1 LNHNV and CDR2 YYDKDF (reference sequence). The DNA of the CDR3 is TGTGCCACCAGCAGAGGCGGGAGCTCCTACAATGAGCAGTTCTTC. As protein: CATSRGGSSYNEQFF.

J is TRBJ1-1 and V is TRBV10-3, with TRBD1 identical over 7 bases. The V gene end was trimmed by 4 bases and the J gene end by 1 base; junction bases not matched to a gene: 6. This CDR3 spans 15 amino acids. The germline CDR1 and CDR2 sequences are ENHRY and SYGVKD. The CDR3 coding sequence is TGTGCCATCAGTGGGGACAGCTCGCGGAACACTGAAGCTTTCTTT. This gives the protein CAISGDSSRNTEAFF.

This rearrangement joins TRBV4-3 to TRBJ1-1, with D possibly TRBD1 on 6 matching bases. The CDR3 is 17 amino acids. V was pared by 0 bases and J by 1 base, with 15 bases between. Germline CDR1 reads LGHNA; CDR2 reads YSLEER. The CDR3 coding sequence is TGCGCCAGCAGCCAAGATGCCTACTGGACAGCGAACACTGAAGCTTTCTTT. Its protein product is CASSQDAYWTANTEAFF.

The chain uses TRBV5-1 and TRBJ2-3, with D possibly being TRBD1 (6 bases). In germline, CDR1 is SGHRS, CDR2 YFSETQ. Deletions cut 2 bases from V and 1 base from J, with 11 bases between. This CDR3 region has 15 residues. The CDR3 spells CASSLGGHRTDTQYF. The CDR3 coding sequence is TGCGCCAGCAGCTTAGGGGGACACCGCACAGATACGCAGTATTTT. The full variable domain, rest sourced from reference TRBV5-1 and TRBJ2-3, is KAGVTQTPRYLIKTRGQQVTLSCSPISGHRSVSWYQQTPGQGLQFLFEYFSETQRNKGNFPGRFSGRQFSNSRSEMNVSTLELGDSALYLCASSLGGHRTDTQYFGPGTRLTVL.

The chain couples TRBV7-2 to TRBJ1-6, with 8 positions matching TRBD1. The CDR3 is 14 residues long. The germline CDR1 and CDR2 sequences are SGHTA and FQGNSA. Unmatched junction bases numbered 9, after V lost 5 bases and J lost 12 bases. The CDR3 sequence: CASSPGQGGVPLHF. CDR3 bases: TGTGCCAGCAGCCCTGGACAGGGCGGGGTACCCCTCCACTTT.

This chain connects TRBV6-5 to TRBJ2-7; weak D call: TRBD1 (5 bases). The ends were cut back, 4 bases at V and 7 bases at J, with 20 bases in the middle. The CDR3 extends over 15 amino acids. Germline V gives CDR1 MNHEY, CDR2 SVGAGI. Here the CDR3 reads CASSFRAAGVGEQYF. The CDR3 nucleotides are TGTGCCAGCAGTTTCAGGGCGGCTGGGGTGGGAGAGCAGTACTTC.

This clone was seen only a few times. The V call is TRBV10-1, the J call TRBJ2-2; D not certain. This CDR3 is built from 13 residues. The germline CDR1 and CDR2 sequences are WNHNN and SYGVQD (reference sequence). With 6 bases removed from V and 2 bases from J, the gap between germline ends came to 7 bases. CDR3 residues: CASRSPNTGELFF. CDR3 nucleotides: TGCGCCAGCAGGAGTCCAAACACCGGGGAGCTGTTTTTT.

This chain uses TRBV28 with TRBJ2-1; D is tentatively TRBD1 or TRBD2 (5 bases each). The CDR3 contains 16 residues. Germline CDR1 and CDR2: MDHEN and SYDVKM. V lost 5 bases to trimming and J lost 0 bases, with 14 bases between them. CDR3 amino acids: CASSGTRGISYNEQFF. The DNA of the CDR3 is TGTGCCAGCAGTGGAACTAGGGGCATCTCCTACAATGAGCAGTTCTTC.

This rearrangement joins TRBV30 to TRBJ1-1, with 7 bases fitting TRBD1. V was clipped by 8 bases and J by 7 bases; unmatched bases: 16. The germline V gene encodes CDR1 GTSNPN and CDR2 SVGIG (reference sequence). This CDR3 is built from 14 residues. CDR3 DNA sequence: TGTGCCCGTGACTCGGGCAGGGGGGAGAGTGAAGCTTTCTTT. Its protein is CARDSGRGESEAFF.

The genes are TRBV14 and TRBJ1-1; TRBD1 might be the D (5 bases). The CDR3 extends over 13 amino acids. Trimming shortened V by 3 bases and J by 8 bases, and 13 bases separated the two germline ends. Germline V gene sequence: CDR1 SGHDN, CDR2 FVKESK. The CDR3 loop is CASSQAMGLEAFF. CDR3 coding DNA: TGTGCCAGCAGCCAGGCGATGGGACTCGAAGCTTTCTTT. Filled out from reference TRBV14 and TRBJ1-1, the complete variable domain reads EAGVTQFPSHSVIEKGQTVTLRCDPISGHDNLYWYRRVMGKEIKFLLHFVKESKQDESGMPNNRFLAERTGGTYSTLKVQPAELEDSGVYFCASSQAMGLEAFFGQGTRLTVV.

A word on this clone: Other nucleotide sequences in the sample specify the same CDR3. The gene calls are TRBV9 and TRBJ1-1; maybe TRBD1 (5 bases). Deletions cut 2 bases from V and 0 bases from J, with 8 bases between. This CDR3 has 14 amino acids. The germline V gene has CDR1 SGDLS and CDR2 YYNGEE. CDR3: CASSVDSLNTEAFF. The CDR3, as DNA: TGTGCCAGCAGCGTCGACAGCCTGAACACTGAAGCTTTCTTT.

This chain uses TRBV7-2 with TRBJ1-5, with D unresolved. Germline V lookup: CDR1 SGHTA, CDR2 FQGNSA. CDR3 length equals 14 residues. Trimming stripped 2 bases from V and 1 base from J, with 6 bases between. CDR3 loop: CASSLIDSNQPQHF. CDR3 sequence (DNA): TGTGCCAGCAGCTTAATCGACAGCAATCAGCCCCAGCATTTT.

V and J are TRBV6-6 and TRBJ2-7; D is perhaps TRBD2 (5 bases). The germline V and J ends were trimmed by 5 bases and 12 bases, with 17 bases remaining between them. This CDR3 contains 12 residues. The V gene's germline CDR1 is MNHNY and CDR2 SVGAGI (reference sequence). CDR3 sequence reads: CASSGADPVPYF. The CDR3 DNA reads as TGTGCCAGCAGTGGAGCGGACCCGGTTCCGTACTTC.